This TCR beta chain was profiled in a study of blood T cell repertoires in COVID-19. The CDR3 totals 14 residues. Trimming left V 4 bases short and J 6 bases short, with 15 bases between. The germline V gene encodes CDR1 ENHRY and CDR2 SYGVKD. Produced via immunoSEQ multiplex PCR; TCRdb's table is partial and in-frame only. The sample carries over 200,000 clones, approximately 84% recorded once. The sample taken for sequencing was peripheral blood. The clonotype comes from a man older than 75 with acute or convalescent COVID-19. The rearrangement joins TRBV10-3 to TRBJ1-1; weak D call: TRBD1 (6 bases). CDR3 in DNA: TGTGCCATCAGTGCGATTCAGGGGAGCGCTGAAGCTTTCTTT. Amino acid sequence: CAISAIQGSAEAFF.